This TCR beta chain was documented in a study of radiotherapy plus CTLA-4 blockade in lung cancer. Study overall: Overall, around 20% of patients showed an objective response, while roughly 28% attained disease control. Whole-study findings and limits: Radiotherapy with ipilimumab was followed by blood expansion of tumor-derived clones.

Between the trimmed V and J ends, which lost 1 base and 2 bases, there was a span of 6 bases. CDR1 is GTSNPN, CDR2 SVGIG, per germline (reference sequence). The CDR3 covers 13 residues. Treatment of patients with chemo-refractory metastatic non-small-cell lung cancer consisted of focal radiation plus CTLA-4 blockade with ipilimumab. On this clone itself: Its target is unknown.

Profiled with immunoSEQ multiplex PCR; TCRdb holds only in-frame clones, not every one. The profile shows some 80,000 clones, roughly 80% of them singletons. The genes are TRBV30 and TRBJ1-5; no clear D. This specimen consisted of peripheral blood, obtained from a patient treated with radiotherapy plus ipilimumab. This clonotype was obtained from a human donor with non-small cell lung cancer who had stable disease on radiotherapy plus ipilimumab. The CDR3 DNA follows: TGTGCCTGGAGTGCAACAGGCAATCAGCCCCAGCATTTT. Its protein product is CAWSATGNQPQHF.